The rows below give T cell receptor beta chains drawn from one sample of a study of post-analysis software for immune sequencing data. TCRdb passed the PCR reads through MiXCR, listing each CDR3 protein once. The sample lists 450,000 to 700,000 distinct CDR3 sequences, about 40% occurring once. The sequenced material came from blood. The receptors here all came from a girl aged 5-17 years with multiple sclerosis. Both conserved end residues are part of each CDR3. D genes are given only for firm matches. Not every row has a clone size; where given, it reads once, few, many or a size class.

j_call,d_call,clone_size,v_call,cdr3_aa,cdr3_nt
TRBJ2-5,TRBD1,.,TRBV6-5,CASSYSRAGGNEQYF,TGTGCCAGCAGTTACTCGAGGGCAGGGGGCAATGAGCAGTACTTC
TRBJ2-3,.,few,TRBV29-1,CSVALRTGTQYF,TGCAGCGTTGCTCTGAGAACCGGGACGCAGTATTTT
TRBJ2-5,TRBD2,few,TRBV7-2,CASSLDGGGAQTQYF,TGTGCCAGCAGCTTAGATGGCGGGGGGGCTCAGACCCAGTACTTC
TRBJ2-1,.,few,TRBV6-1,CASSDPPTDGTNEQFF,TGTGCCAGCAGTGATCCCCCAACTGACGGGACCAATGAGCAGTTCTTC
TRBJ2-7,.,.,TRBV24-1,CATSTLGGTLYEQYF,TGTGCCACCAGTACCCTTGGGGGTACCCTCTACGAGCAGTACTTC
TRBJ2-5,.,.,TRBV29-1,CSVTWGLGGETQYF,TGCAGCGTCACTTGGGGACTTGGTGGAGAGACCCAGTACTTC
TRBJ2-5,TRBD2,once,TRBV5-1,CASSVERAGAGETQYF,TGCGCCAGCAGCGTGGAGAGAGCGGGAGCGGGAGAGACCCAGTACTTC
TRBJ1-1,.,once,TRBV10-3,CAARGGETEAFF,TGTGCCGCGCGCGGGGGGGAAACTGAAGCTTTCTTT
TRBJ1-1,.,few,TRBV20-1,CSARKGGPGTEAFF,TGCAGTGCTAGGAAGGGGGGGCCGGGAACTGAAGCTTTCTTT
TRBJ1-2,TRBD1,few,TRBV10-3,CAISPGTGTNQGYGYTF,TGTGCCATCAGTCCCGGGACAGGGACAAATCAGGGCTATGGCTACACCTTC
TRBJ2-3,TRBD2,few,TRBV5-1,CASSGSGISTDTQYF,TGCGCCAGCAGTGGTAGCGGGATTAGCACAGATACGCAGTATTTT
TRBJ2-7,.,.,TRBV24-1,CATSDSGRYEQYF,TGTGCCACCAGTGACTCGGGACGCTACGAGCAGTACTTC
TRBJ1-2,.,few,TRBV12-3/TRBV12-4,CASSPGLIPFYGYTF,TGTGCCAGCAGCCCGGGGCTTATCCCTTTCTATGGCTACACCTTC
TRBJ2-1,.,few,TRBV6-5,CASRQVPILVNEQFF,TGTGCCAGCAGGCAAGTTCCGATCTTAGTCAATGAGCAGTTCTTC
TRBJ2-7,.,.,TRBV6-6,CASIGQPASYEQYF,TGTGCCAGCATTGGGCAGCCCGCCTCCTACGAGCAGTACTTC
TRBJ1-1,.,.,TRBV20-1,CSARDNKRGRDTEAFF,TGCAGTGCTAGAGATAATAAGAGGGGACGGGACACTGAAGCTTTCTTT
TRBJ2-4,.,.,TRBV10-3,CAISEFAREQYF,TGTGCCATCAGTGAGTTTGCCCGTGAGCAGTACTTC
TRBJ2-5,TRBD2,.,TRBV12-3/TRBV12-4,CASSLDSWGGETQYF,TGTGCCAGCAGTTTAGATAGCTGGGGGGGAGAGACCCAGTACTTC
TRBJ2-7,.,.,TRBV5-1,CASSPATMNYEQYF,TGCGCCAGCAGCCCCGCGACAATGAACTACGAGCAGTACTTC
TRBJ2-3,.,.,TRBV7-9,CASSARTGVLAGDDTQYF,TGTGCCAGCAGCGCTAGGACAGGGGTCCTAGCGGGAGACGATACGCAGTATTTT
TRBJ2-7,.,few,TRBV29-1,CSVDGQGSYEQYF,TGCAGCGTTGATGGTCAGGGGTCCTACGAGCAGTACTTC
TRBJ1-1,.,.,TRBV12-3/TRBV12-4,CASSISSHITEAFF,TGTGCCAGCAGTATTAGTAGCCACATCACTGAAGCTTTCTTT
TRBJ1-2,.,.,TRBV25-1,CASIAQTGGLYTF,TGTGCCAGCATCGCCCAGACAGGAGGCCTGTACACCTTC
TRBJ2-7,.,.,TRBV7-6,CASSILTDTYEQYF,TGTGCCAGCAGCATCCTGACGGACACCTACGAGCAGTACTTC
TRBJ1-1,.,.,TRBV12-3/TRBV12-4,CASSPISSRGTEAFF,TGTGCCAGCAGTCCTATAAGCAGCCGCGGGACTGAAGCTTTCTTT
TRBJ2-7,.,.,TRBV5-1,CASSFGDTYSYEQYF,TGCGCCAGCAGCTTTGGGGACACCTACTCCTACGAGCAGTACTTC
TRBJ1-2,.,few,TRBV20-1,CSATNRNGYTF,TGCAGTGCTACAAACAGGAATGGCTACACCTTC
TRBJ2-7,.,.,TRBV15,CATSRGDEQYF,TGTGCCACCAGCAGAGGGGATGAGCAGTACTTC
TRBJ1-2,TRBD1,.,TRBV7-9,CASSLEGQGGDGYTF,TGTGCCAGCAGCTTAGAAGGACAGGGAGGGGATGGCTACACCTTC
TRBJ1-2,.,.,TRBV20-1,CSARARWGQGGYTF,TGCAGTGCTAGAGCCAGGTGGGGGCAGGGTGGCTACACCTTC
TRBJ2-1,.,.,TRBV12-3/TRBV12-4,CASTTIGGTPYNEQFF,TGTGCCAGTACCACAATAGGCGGGACTCCCTACAATGAGCAGTTCTTC
TRBJ2-7,.,.,TRBV12-3/TRBV12-4,CATTRTDKYEQYF,TGTGCCACCACTAGGACAGATAAGTACGAGCAGTACTTC
TRBJ2-1,TRBD2,.,TRBV7-2,CASSLRETWNEQFF,TGTGCCAGCAGCTTGCGGGAGACTTGGAATGAGCAGTTCTTC
TRBJ2-1,.,few,TRBV6-5,CASSYPEDEQFF,TGTGCCAGCAGTTACCCTGAGGATGAGCAGTTCTTC
TRBJ1-1,.,.,TRBV7-9,CASTQGWGSTEAFF,TGTGCCAGCACCCAAGGGTGGGGAAGCACTGAAGCTTTCTTT
TRBJ1-5,.,.,TRBV6-6,CASSYSSEGGQPQHF,TGTGCCAGCAGTTACTCTTCCGAGGGGGGTCAGCCCCAGCATTTT
TRBJ2-5,.,.,TRBV7-2,CASSLERERETQYF,TGTGCCAGCAGCTTAGAAAGGGAACGTGAGACCCAGTACTTC
TRBJ1-2,.,few,TRBV10-3,CAISEGVDTNYGYTF,TGTGCCATCAGTGAAGGTGTGGATACTAACTATGGCTACACCTTC
TRBJ2-7,.,.,TRBV20-1,CSAKKSFYNEQYF,TGCAGTGCTAAAAAAAGTTTCTACAATGAGCAGTACTTC
TRBJ2-3,.,.,TRBV24-1,CATSDLQAEGEDTQYF,TGTGCCACCAGTGACCTTCAAGCGGAGGGGGAAGATACGCAGTATTTT
TRBJ2-1,TRBD2,.,TRBV6-5,CASSHSGRAGNEQFF,TGTGCCAGCAGCCACAGCGGGAGGGCTGGCAATGAGCAGTTCTTC
TRBJ1-1,.,once,TRBV7-9,CASSLGGDLEAFF,TGTGCCAGCAGCTTAGGAGGAGACCTTGAAGCTTTCTTT
TRBJ2-3,.,once,TRBV12-3/TRBV12-4,CASSLVGRDPPTDTQYF,TGTGCCAGCAGTTTAGTCGGCAGGGACCCCCCCACAGATACGCAGTATTTT
TRBJ1-2,.,.,TRBV12-3/TRBV12-4,CASSLGSPHDGYTF,TGTGCCAGCAGTTTAGGCAGCCCGCATGATGGCTACACCTTC
TRBJ2-5,.,few,TRBV6-6,CASSYPNQQETQYF,TGTGCCAGCAGTTACCCAAATCAACAAGAGACCCAGTACTTC
TRBJ2-5,TRBD1,few,TRBV7-3,CASSLGGTGGNEQYF,TGTGCCAGCAGCTTGGGGGGGACAGGGGGCAATGAGCAGTACTTC
TRBJ1-4,.,once,TRBV5-1,CASSPTSGNEKLFF,TGCGCCAGCAGCCCGACTTCCGGTAATGAAAAACTGTTTTTT
TRBJ1-2,.,.,TRBV28,CASGYYGYTF,TGTGCCAGCGGATACTATGGCTACACCTTC
TRBJ2-5,.,few,TRBV4-1,CASSHLSGGYQETQYF,TGCGCCAGCAGCCACCTTAGCGGAGGATACCAAGAGACCCAGTACTTC
TRBJ2-7,.,few,TRBV6-2/TRBV6-3,CASSHGGGHYEQYF,TGTGCCAGCAGCCATGGCGGCGGTCACTACGAGCAGTACTTC
TRBJ2-7,TRBD2,.,TRBV13,CASSLAGYLNHEQYF,TGTGCCAGCAGCCTAGCGGGGTACCTAAACCACGAGCAGTACTTC
TRBJ2-3,TRBD2,.,TRBV3-1,CASSRRGERGSTDTQYF,TGTGCCAGCAGCCGACGGGGGGAGCGGGGGAGCACAGATACGCAGTATTTT
TRBJ1-1,.,.,TRBV29-1,CSVATANTEAFF,TGCAGCGTTGCGACGGCGAACACTGAAGCTTTCTTT
TRBJ2-1,TRBD2,.,TRBV10-2,CASRKAGGNNEQFF,TGCGCCAGCAGGAAAGCGGGAGGAAACAATGAGCAGTTCTTC
TRBJ2-7,.,.,TRBV5-1,CASSLYSSYNEQYF,TGCGCCAGCAGCTTGTACAGCTCCTACAATGAGCAGTACTTC